The entry that follows covers one T cell receptor (beta chain) sequence. This clonotype was observed a single time. Its target antigen remains unknown. One base away there is no much larger clone; base qualities are not given. Weak support is all one read offers. The CDR3, cysteine through phenylalanine, is 15 amino acids long. Just CDR3 DNA is preserved here, 45 bases in frame from base 1. Trimming leaves V shorter by 1 base and J shorter by 8 bases, with the junction holding 5 bases beyond the gene matches. The hyperthyroidism patients were 18 to 65 years old and newly diagnosed, with a disease duration of less than 2 months. Patients with other autoimmune diseases, uncontrolled infections, pregnancy or lactation were excluded from the study. Clinical symptoms, serum thyroxine, TRAb, thyroid ultrasound and orbital computed tomography were used for diagnosis. Total RNA was extracted with Trizol reagent and quality-checked on an Agilent 2100 Bioanalyzer.

This sample stems from a study of Graves' ophthalmopathy and Graves' hyperthyroidism (dated by TCRdb to 2017 to 2018). About the investigation overall: Stable hyperthyroidism was defined as no progression to ophthalmopathy within 18 months of follow-up. In a handful of hyperthyroidism patients, the T-cell repertoire of thyroid tissue was compared with the T-cell repertoire of blood. In total, around 140 blood samples were TCR-sequenced: approximately 42 ophthalmopathy, some 75 hyperthyroidism and about 17 hyperthyroidism-to-ophthalmopathy patients. An independent validation cohort comprised roughly 20 hyperthyroidism patients and over 15 patients who later progressed from hyperthyroidism to ophthalmopathy. Once sampling was done, hyperthyroidism patients were given methimazole at a starting dose of 30 mg daily, while ophthalmopathy patients were given high-dose intravenous methylprednisolone. To explore V-J signatures distinguishing ophthalmopathy from hyperthyroidism, a discovery set of around 97 patients (roughly 42 ophthalmopathy, 55 to 60 stable hyperthyroidism) was enrolled. To tell Graves' ophthalmopathy apart from Graves' hyperthyroidism, and to predict which patients would progress to ophthalmopathy, the study relied on TCR beta repertoire signatures. General findings and caveats noted by the study authors: In validation, the model predicted ophthalmopathy progression with more than 70% sensitivity and 72.22% specificity; roughly eleven predicted patients were CT-confirmed with GO in a median of about 7.1 months. No statistical method was used to set the sample size in advance, and the investigators knew which group each participant was assigned to. Among expanded thyroid clonotypes with frequency above 0.001, most also showed up in blood, which suggests that blood repertoires may reflect the thyroid immune response. In cross-validation, the 13-signature model distinguished ophthalmopathy from stable hyperthyroidism with around 90% sensitivity and over 81% specificity, while in the test set the corresponding values were 80% and 75%.

For repertoire sequencing, TCR beta CDR3 regions were amplified from RNA transcripts. HTBI primers and the Qiagen OneStep RT-PCR kit were used in a first-round RT-PCR, which was followed by a second-round multiplex PCR, size selection and purification. Sequencing of the libraries was carried out on an Illumina HiSeq2000 in paired-end mode with 100 bp reads. The study's processing was this. SOAPnuke was used for read processing, and reads with adapters, uncalled bases, a mean Phred below 15, or no exact constant-primer or identifier match were discarded. COPE v1.2.5 was used to merge the high-quality paired reads. Each unique nucleotide sequence was defined as a clonotype, and clonotypes were aligned to IMGT TRB V, D and J references with MiTCR v1.1. The analysis was limited to V-J combinations with a frequency above 0.0001, which together covered roughly 99% of repertoires. For each V-J combination, a TCR clonal expansion and chaos score was defined as F50 clonal expansion divided by the chaos observed in the TCRdist matrix. Welch's t-statistics and random forest were used to narrow the features down to over ten V-J combinations, which were then fed into a naive Bayes classifier. The Morisita-Horn index was used to measure how similar the thyroid and blood repertoires were. TCRdb trimmed the raw reads at Q25, called clones with MiXCR and kept productive beta chains. Each record represents a unique CDR3 protein, reported with the most common genes and DNA among its rows. Here the V and J calls rest on TCRdb's processing, not on the authors' analysis. This sample comprises approximately 1.2 million distinct CDR3 sequences, roughly two fifths of them detected only once. The ten largest clones add up to around 10% of the sample.

The sequenced sample was peripheral blood or thyroid tissue (not recorded which). The receptor was derived from an adult man with Graves' hyperthyroidism. The sequence joins TRBV12-3 or TRBV12-4 to TRBJ1-1; TRBD1 agrees with 12 junctional bases. DNA sequence: TGTGCCAGCAGTTTAGAGGGGACAGGGGGCCGCGAAGCTTTCTTT. Translated, this gives CASSLEGTGGREAFF.